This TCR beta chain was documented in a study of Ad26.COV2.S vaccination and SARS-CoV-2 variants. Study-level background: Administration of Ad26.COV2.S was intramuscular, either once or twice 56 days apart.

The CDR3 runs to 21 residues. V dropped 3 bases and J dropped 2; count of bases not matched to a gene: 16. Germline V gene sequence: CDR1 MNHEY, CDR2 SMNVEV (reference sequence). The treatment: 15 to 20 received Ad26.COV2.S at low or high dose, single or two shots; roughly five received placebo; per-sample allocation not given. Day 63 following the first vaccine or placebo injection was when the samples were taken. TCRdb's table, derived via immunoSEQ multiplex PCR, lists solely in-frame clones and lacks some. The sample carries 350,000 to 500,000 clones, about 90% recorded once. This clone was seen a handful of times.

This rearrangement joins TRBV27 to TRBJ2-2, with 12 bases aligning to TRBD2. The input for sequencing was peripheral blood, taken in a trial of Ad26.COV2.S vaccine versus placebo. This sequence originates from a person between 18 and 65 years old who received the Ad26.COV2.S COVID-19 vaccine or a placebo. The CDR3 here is CASSLSITSGRTSPNTGELFF. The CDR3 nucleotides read TGTGCCAGCAGTTTGTCGATTACTAGCGGGAGGACTTCTCCTAACACCGGGGAGCTGTTTTTT.